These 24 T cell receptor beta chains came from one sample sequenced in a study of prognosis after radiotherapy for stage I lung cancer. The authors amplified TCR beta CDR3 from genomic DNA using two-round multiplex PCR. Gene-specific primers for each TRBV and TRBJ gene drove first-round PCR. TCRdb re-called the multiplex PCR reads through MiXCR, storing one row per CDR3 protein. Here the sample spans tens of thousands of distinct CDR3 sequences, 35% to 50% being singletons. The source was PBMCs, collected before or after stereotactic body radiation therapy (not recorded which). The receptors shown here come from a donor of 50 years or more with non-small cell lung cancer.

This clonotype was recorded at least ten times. The CDR3 bases are TGCAGTGCTAGACGAGACCAGCATTATACGCAGTATTTT. This codes for CSARRDQHYTQYF. This chain joins TRBV20-1 and TRBJ2-3; D gene ambiguous. V gave up 2 bases and J gave up 7 bases, with 13 bases separating them. The CDR3 length is 13 residues. Germline CDR1 reads DFQATT; CDR2 reads SNEGSKA (reference sequence).

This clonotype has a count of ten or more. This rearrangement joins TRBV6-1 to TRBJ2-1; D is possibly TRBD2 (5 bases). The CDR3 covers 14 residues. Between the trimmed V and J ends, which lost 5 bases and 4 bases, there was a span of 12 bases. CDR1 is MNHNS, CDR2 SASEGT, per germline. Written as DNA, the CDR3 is TGTGCCAGCAGTCTAAATGGCGGGTACAATGAGCAGTTCTTC. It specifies CASSLNGGYNEQFF.

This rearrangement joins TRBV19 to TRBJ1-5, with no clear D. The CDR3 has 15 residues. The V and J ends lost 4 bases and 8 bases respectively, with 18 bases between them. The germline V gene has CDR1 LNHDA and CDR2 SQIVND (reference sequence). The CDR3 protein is CASSTSVSGYEPQHF. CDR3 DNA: TGTGCCAGTAGTACCTCGGTGTCGGGGTATGAGCCCCAGCATTTT. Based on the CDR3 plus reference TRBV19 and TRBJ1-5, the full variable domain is DGGITQSPKYLFRKEGQNVTLSCEQNLNHDAMYWYRQDPGQGLRLIYYSQIVNDFQKGDIAEGYSVSREKKESFPLTVTSAQKNPTAFYLCASSTSVSGYEPQHFGDGTRLSIL.

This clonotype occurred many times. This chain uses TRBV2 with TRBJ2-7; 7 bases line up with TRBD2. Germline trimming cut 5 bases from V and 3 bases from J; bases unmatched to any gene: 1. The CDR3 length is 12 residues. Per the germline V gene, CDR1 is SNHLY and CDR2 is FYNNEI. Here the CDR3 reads CASSREDYEQYF. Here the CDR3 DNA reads TGTGCCAGCAGTCGGGAGGACTACGAGCAGTACTTC.

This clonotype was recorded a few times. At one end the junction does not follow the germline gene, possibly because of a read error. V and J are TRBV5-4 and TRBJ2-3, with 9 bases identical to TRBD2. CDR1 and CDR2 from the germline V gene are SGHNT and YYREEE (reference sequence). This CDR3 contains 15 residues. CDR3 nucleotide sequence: TGTGCCAGCAGATTGGAAGCGGGAGGACTAAATACGCAGTATTTT. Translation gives CASRLEAGGLNTQYF.

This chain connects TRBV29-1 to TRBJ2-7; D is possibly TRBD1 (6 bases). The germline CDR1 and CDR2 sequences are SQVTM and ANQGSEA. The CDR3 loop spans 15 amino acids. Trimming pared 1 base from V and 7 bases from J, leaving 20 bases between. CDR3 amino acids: CSVEGGPNIPGEQYF. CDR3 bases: TGCAGCGTTGAAGGGGGGCCCAACATCCCGGGTGAGCAGTACTTC.

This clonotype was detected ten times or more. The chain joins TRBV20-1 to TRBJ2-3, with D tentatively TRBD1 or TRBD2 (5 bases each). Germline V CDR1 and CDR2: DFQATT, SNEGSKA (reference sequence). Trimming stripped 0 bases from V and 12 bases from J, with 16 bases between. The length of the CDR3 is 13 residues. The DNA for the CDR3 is TGCAGTGCTAGAGATTTCGGGACCAAAGAACAGTATTTT. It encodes CSARDFGTKEQYF.

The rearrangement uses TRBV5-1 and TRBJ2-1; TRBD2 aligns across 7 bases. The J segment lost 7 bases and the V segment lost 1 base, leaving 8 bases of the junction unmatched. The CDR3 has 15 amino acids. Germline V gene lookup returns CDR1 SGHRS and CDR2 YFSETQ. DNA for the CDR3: TGCGCCAGCAGCTTGTATCGCGGGAGTGGGAATGAGCAGTTCTTC. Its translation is CASSLYRGSGNEQFF.

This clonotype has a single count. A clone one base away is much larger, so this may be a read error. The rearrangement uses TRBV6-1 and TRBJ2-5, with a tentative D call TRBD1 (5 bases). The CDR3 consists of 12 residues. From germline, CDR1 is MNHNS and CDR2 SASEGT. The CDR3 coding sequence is TGTGCCAGCAGGGACATTAAAGAGAACCAGTACTTC. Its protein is CASRDIKENQYF.

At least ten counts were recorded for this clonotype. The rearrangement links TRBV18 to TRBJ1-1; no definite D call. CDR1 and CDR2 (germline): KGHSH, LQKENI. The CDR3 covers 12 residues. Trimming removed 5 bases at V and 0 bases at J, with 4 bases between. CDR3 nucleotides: TGTGCCAGCTCAGGGATGAACACTGAAGCTTTCTTT. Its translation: CASSGMNTEAFF.

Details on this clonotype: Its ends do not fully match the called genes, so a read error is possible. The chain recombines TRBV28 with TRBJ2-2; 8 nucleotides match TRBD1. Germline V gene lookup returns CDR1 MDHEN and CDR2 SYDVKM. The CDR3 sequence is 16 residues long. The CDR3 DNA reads TGTGCCAGCAGCTTATTAGGGACAGGTGGCTCCGGGGAGCTGTTTTTT. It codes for CASSLLGTGGSGELFF.

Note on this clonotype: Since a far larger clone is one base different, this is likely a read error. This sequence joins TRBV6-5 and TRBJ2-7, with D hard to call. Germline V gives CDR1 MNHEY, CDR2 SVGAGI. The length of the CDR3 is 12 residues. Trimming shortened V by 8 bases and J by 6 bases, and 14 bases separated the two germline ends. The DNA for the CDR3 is TGTGCCAGCGGCTTCCCGTATGTCGAGCAGTACTTC. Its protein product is CASGFPYVEQYF.

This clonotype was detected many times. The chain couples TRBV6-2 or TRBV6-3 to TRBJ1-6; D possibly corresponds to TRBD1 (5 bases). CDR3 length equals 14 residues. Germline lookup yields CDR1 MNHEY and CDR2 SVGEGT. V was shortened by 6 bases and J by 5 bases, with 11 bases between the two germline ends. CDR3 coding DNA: TGTGCCAGCAGCCTCACAGGAGATAATTCACCCCTCCACTTT. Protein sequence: CASSLTGDNSPLHF.

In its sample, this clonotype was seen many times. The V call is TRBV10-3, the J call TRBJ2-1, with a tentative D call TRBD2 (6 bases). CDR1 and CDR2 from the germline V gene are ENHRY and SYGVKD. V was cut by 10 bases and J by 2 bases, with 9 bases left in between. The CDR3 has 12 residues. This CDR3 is CATAGPYNEQFF. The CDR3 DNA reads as TGTGCCACCGCGGGGCCCTACAATGAGCAGTTCTTC.

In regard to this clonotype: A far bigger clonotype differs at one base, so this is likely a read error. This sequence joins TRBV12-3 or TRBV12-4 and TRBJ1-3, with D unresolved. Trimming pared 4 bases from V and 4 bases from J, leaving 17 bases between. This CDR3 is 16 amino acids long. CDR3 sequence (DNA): TGTGCCAGCAGTTACTCGATGGGCAGTGCAGGAAACACCATATATTTT. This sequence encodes CASSYSMGSAGNTIYF.

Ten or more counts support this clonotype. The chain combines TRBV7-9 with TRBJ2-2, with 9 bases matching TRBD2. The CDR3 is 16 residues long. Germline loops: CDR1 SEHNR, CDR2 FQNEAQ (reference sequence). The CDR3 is CATLGASGVETGELFF. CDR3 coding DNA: TGTGCTACCCTAGGGGCTAGCGGGGTAGAAACCGGGGAGCTGTTTTTT.

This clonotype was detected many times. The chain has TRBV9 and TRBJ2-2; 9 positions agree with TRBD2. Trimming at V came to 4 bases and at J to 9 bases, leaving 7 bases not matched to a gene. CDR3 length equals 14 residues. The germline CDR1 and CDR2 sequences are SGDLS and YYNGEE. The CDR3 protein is CASSTEPSGRELFF. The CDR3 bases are TGTGCCAGCAGCACAGAACCTAGCGGGAGGGAGCTGTTTTTT.

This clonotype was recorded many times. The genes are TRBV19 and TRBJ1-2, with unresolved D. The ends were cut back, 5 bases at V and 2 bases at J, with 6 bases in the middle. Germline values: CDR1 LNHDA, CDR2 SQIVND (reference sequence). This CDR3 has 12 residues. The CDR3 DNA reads TGTGCCAGTAGTCCTCCGAACTATGGCTACACCTTC. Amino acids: CASSPPNYGYTF. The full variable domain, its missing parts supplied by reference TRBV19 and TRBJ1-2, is DGGITQSPKYLFRKEGQNVTLSCEQNLNHDAMYWYRQDPGQGLRLIYYSQIVNDFQKGDIAEGYSVSREKKESFPLTVTSAQKNPTAFYLCASSPPNYGYTFGSGTRLTVV.

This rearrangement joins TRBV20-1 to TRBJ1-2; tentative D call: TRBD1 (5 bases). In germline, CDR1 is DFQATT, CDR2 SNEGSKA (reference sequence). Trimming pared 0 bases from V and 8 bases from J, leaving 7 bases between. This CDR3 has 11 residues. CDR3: CSAREGVGYTF. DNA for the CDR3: TGCAGTGCTAGAGAGGGGGTAGGCTACACCTTC.

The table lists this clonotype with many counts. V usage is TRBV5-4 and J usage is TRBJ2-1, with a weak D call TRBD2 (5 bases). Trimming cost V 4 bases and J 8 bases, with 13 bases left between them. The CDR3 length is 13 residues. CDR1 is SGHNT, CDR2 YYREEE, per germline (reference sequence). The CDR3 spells CASSPSSLDEQFF. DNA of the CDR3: TGTGCCAGCAGCCCGTCTAGCCTTGATGAGCAGTTCTTC.

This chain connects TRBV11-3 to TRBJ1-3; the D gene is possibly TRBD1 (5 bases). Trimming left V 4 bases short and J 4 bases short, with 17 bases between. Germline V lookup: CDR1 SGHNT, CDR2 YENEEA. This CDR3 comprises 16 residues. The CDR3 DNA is TGTGCCAGCAGCTCCCCGGGAGGGGCAGCCGGAAACACCATATATTTT. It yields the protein CASSSPGGAAGNTIYF. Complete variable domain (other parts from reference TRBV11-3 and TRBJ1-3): EAGVVQSPRYKIIEKKQPVAFWCNPISGHNTLYWYLQNLGQGPELLIRYENEEAVDDSQLPKDRFSAERLKGVDSTLKIQPAELGDSAVYLCASSSPGGAAGNTIYFGEGSWLTVV.

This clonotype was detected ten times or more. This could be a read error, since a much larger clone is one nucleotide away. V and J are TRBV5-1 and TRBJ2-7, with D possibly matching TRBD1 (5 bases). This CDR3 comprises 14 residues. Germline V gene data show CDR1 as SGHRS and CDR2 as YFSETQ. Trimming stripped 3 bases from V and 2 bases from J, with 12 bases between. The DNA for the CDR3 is TGCGCCAGCAGCTATCAGACAGCCCCCTACGAGCAGTACTTC. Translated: CASSYQTAPYEQYF.

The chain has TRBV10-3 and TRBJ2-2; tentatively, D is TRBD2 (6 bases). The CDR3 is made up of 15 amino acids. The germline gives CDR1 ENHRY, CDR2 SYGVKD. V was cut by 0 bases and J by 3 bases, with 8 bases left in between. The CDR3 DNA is TGTGCCATCAGTGAGTCTGGCGGGGACACCGGGGAGCTGTTTTTT. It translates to CAISESGGDTGELFF.

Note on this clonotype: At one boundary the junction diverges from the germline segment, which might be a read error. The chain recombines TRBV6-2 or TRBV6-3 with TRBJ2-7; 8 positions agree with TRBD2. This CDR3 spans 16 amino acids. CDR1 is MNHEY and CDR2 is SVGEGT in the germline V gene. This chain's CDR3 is CSSSYSVGGGPYQQYF. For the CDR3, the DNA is TGTTCCAGCAGTTACTCGGTTGGCGGGGGGCCCTACCAGCAGTACTTC.